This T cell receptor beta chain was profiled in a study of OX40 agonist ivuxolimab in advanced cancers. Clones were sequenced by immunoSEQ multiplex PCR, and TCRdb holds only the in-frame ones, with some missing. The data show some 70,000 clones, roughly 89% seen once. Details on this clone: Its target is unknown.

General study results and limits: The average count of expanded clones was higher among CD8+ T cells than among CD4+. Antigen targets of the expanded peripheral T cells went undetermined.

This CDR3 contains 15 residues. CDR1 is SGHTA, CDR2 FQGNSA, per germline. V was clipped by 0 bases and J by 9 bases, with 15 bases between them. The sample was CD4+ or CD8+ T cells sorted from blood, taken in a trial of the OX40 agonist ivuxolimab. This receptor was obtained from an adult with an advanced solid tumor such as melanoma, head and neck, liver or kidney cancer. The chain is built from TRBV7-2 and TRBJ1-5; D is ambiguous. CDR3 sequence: CASSLAPGRVTPQHF. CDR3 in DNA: TGTGCCAGCAGCTTAGCACCCGGGAGGGTTACGCCCCAGCATTTT.